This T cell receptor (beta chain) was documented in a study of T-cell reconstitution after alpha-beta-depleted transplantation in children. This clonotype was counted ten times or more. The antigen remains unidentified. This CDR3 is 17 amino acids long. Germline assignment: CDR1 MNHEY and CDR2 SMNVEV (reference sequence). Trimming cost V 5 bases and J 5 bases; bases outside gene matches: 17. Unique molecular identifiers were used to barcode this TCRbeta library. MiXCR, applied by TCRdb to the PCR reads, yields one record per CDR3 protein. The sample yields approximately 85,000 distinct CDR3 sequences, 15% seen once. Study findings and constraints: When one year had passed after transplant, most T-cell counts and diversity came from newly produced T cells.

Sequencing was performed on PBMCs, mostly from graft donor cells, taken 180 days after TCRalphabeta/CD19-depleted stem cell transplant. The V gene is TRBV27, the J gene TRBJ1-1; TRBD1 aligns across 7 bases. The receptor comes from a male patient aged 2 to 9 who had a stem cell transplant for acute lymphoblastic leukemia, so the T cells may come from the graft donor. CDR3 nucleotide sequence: TGTGCCAGCAGTCAACCGACAGGGACCAGAACGGAGACTGAAGCTTTCTTT. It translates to CASSQPTGTRTETEAFF.